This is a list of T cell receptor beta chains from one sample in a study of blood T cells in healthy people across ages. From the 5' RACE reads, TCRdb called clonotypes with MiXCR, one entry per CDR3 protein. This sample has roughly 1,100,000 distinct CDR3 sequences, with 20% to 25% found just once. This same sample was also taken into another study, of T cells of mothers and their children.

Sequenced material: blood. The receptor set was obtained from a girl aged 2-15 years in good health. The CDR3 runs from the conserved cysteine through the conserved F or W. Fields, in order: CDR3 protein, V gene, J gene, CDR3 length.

CASREAGEDYNEQFF	TRBV19	TRBJ2-1	15
CASSATGVYEQYF	TRBV6-1	.	13
CASSLGGRWDQPQHF	TRBV7-2	TRBJ1-5	15
CASSQDQTGKTNYGYTF	TRBV4-1	TRBJ1-2	17
CASSFWFGPPHEKLFF	TRBV28	TRBJ1-4	16
CASSQGGGGNTEAFF	TRBV3-1	TRBJ1-1	15
CASSVQGAHEQYF	TRBV5-6	TRBJ2-7	13
CASSPQTSGFKNIQYF	TRBV18	TRBJ2-4	16
CASSSLLAGESDTQYF	TRBV4-2	TRBJ2-3	16
CASRATGDLTQPQHF	TRBV6-1	TRBJ1-5	15
CASSLEAGETYEQYF	TRBV7-6	TRBJ2-7	15
CASRREAGGLSGGELFF	TRBV4-3	TRBJ2-2	17
CAISESKDRGPTDTQYF	TRBV10-3	TRBJ2-3	17
CAIGLLENEQFF	TRBV10-3	TRBJ2-1	12
CAISESGDTEAFF	TRBV10-3	TRBJ1-1	13
CASRGLLGEAFF	TRBV21-1	TRBJ1-1	12
CSARGLEGKGYGYTF	TRBV20-1	TRBJ1-2	15
CASSLPKKSTSGANVPTF	TRBV27	TRBJ2-6	18
CASSVEVAGGLNEQFF	TRBV9	TRBJ2-1	16
CASSLGRVGLFF	TRBV12-3/TRBV12-4	TRBJ1-4	12
CSLYAGGGTDTQYF	TRBV20-1	TRBJ2-3	14
CASSQGPMDVDEAFF	TRBV14	TRBJ1-1	15
CSVARPLSDTQYF	TRBV29-1	TRBJ2-3	13
CASSLAERQTLRGGYTF	TRBV12-3/TRBV12-4	TRBJ1-2	17
CSVDAGVGEQFF	TRBV29-1	TRBJ2-1	12
CASSRSGGAADTQYF	TRBV12-3/TRBV12-4	TRBJ2-3	15
CASSVDGGTTDTQYF	TRBV9	TRBJ2-3	15
CASSLTTSGDRRIETQYF	TRBV6-8	TRBJ2-5	18
CASSESPHLVGAFF	TRBV10-1	TRBJ1-1	14
CSLWTGADTQYF	TRBV29-1	TRBJ2-3	12
CASRSGLSSYNSPLHF	TRBV6-1	TRBJ1-6	16
CASSFTGDNSIYF	TRBV7-2	TRBJ1-3	13
CAAAHLSPLTDTQYF	TRBV7-3	TRBJ2-3	15
CASSLFRYAGNTEAFF	TRBV7-9	TRBJ1-1	16
CASEWDRVLVSAKNIQYF	TRBV21-1	TRBJ2-4	18
CASSQDLLQGNEQFF	TRBV3-1	TRBJ2-1	15
CASYAGSAPRNYGYTF	TRBV19	TRBJ1-2	16
CASSQEVGLTGELFF	TRBV4-3	TRBJ2-2	15
CASSDSDRVYTF	TRBV13	TRBJ1-2	12
CASSLYAAGGRTDTQYF	TRBV27	TRBJ2-3	17
CASSFTLAEKQETQYF	TRBV11-2	TRBJ2-5	16
CACSLTSGQGRYKQYF	TRBV12-3/TRBV12-4	TRBJ2-7	16
CASSRRDTPQETQYF	TRBV28	TRBJ2-5	15
CASSPSGGLQGISYEQYF	TRBV11-3	TRBJ2-7	18
CASRPRDNSYEQYF	TRBV6-2/TRBV6-3	TRBJ2-7	14
CASSSRTGHGIQYF	TRBV28	TRBJ2-4	14
CASSNEVGLAGSEQFF	TRBV7-6	TRBJ2-1	16
CSAPTGVANTGELFF	TRBV20-1	TRBJ2-2	15
CASKPGLPETQYF	TRBV7-3	TRBJ2-5	13
CASSLLRVNTGELFF	TRBV12-3/TRBV12-4	TRBJ2-2	15
CSVSAYNEQFF	TRBV29-1	TRBJ2-1	11
CASSQRGRLSTETQYF	TRBV3-1	.	16
CSARNPGSGQYF	TRBV20-1	TRBJ2-7	12
CASSLFQVDGYTF	TRBV5-1	TRBJ1-2	13
CASSLALGSGEAFF	TRBV5-6	TRBJ1-1	14
CASSYQGWNNEQFF	TRBV6-5	TRBJ2-1	14
CASSYGTIGYEQYF	TRBV6-2/TRBV6-3	TRBJ2-7	14
CASSQHLGLEETQYF	TRBV4-3	TRBJ2-5	15